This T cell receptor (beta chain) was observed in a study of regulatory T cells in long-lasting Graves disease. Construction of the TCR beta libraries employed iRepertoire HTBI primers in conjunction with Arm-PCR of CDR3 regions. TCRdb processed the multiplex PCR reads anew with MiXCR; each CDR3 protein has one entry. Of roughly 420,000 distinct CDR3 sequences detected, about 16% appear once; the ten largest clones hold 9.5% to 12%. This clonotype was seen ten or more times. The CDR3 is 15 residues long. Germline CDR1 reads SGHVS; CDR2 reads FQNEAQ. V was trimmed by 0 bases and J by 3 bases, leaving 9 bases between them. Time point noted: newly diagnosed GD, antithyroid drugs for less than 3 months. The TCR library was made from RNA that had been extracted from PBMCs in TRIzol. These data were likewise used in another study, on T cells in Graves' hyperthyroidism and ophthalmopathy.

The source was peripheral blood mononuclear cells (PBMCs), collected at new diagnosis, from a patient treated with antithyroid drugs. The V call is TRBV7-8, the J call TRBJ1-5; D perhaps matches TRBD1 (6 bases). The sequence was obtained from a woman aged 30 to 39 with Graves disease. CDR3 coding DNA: TGTGCCAGCAGCTTAGCTCGGGACACCAATCAGCCCCAGCATTTT. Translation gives CASSLARDTNQPQHF.